Described below is a single T cell receptor (beta chain) sequence and its context. Its antigen is still unknown. The germline gives CDR1 SQVTM, CDR2 ANQGSEA. The CDR3 sequence is 13 residues long. Trimming left V 7 bases short and J 6 bases short, with 17 bases between. The assay was immunoSEQ multiplex PCR, and TCRdb's table has in-frame clones only and misses some. The sample includes about 58,000 clones, 83% seen only once; the top ten take 2.5% to 3.5%. The sample belongs to a study of OX40 agonist ivuxolimab in advanced cancers. Looking at the study overall: The drug used for patients, ivuxolimab, was an agonistic anti-OX40 (CD134) antibody. Patients receiving dose escalation had hepatocellular carcinoma, melanoma, renal cell or head and neck cancer.

General study findings and limits: CD8+ T cells showed, on average, more clonal expansion than CD4+ cells.

A history of autoimmune disease or systemic immunosuppression excluded patients. The sample in question was CD4+ or CD8+ T cells sorted from blood, obtained in a trial of the OX40 agonist ivuxolimab. The origin of this receptor is an adult with an advanced solid tumor such as melanoma, head and neck, liver or kidney cancer. The chain is built from TRBV29-1 and TRBJ2-3; tentative D call: TRBD2 (5 bases). The CDR3 sequence: CSAYGTSADTQYF. The CDR3 DNA follows: TGCAGCGCGTACGGTACTAGTGCGGATACGCAGTATTTT.